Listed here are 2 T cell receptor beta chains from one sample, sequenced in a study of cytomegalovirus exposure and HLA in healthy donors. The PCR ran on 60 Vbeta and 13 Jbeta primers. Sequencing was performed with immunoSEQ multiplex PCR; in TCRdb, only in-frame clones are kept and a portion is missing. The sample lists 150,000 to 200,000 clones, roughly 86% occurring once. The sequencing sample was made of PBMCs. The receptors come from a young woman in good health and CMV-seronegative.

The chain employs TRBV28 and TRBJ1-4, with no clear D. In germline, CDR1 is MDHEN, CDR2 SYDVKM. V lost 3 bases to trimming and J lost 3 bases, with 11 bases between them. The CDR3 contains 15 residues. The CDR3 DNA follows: TGTGCCAGCAGTTTGTCGGGAGCGGCTAATGAAAAACTGTTTTTT. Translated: CASSLSGAANEKLFF.

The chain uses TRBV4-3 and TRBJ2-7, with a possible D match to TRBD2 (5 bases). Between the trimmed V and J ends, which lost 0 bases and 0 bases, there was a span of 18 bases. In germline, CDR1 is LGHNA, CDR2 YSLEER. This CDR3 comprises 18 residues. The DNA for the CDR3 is TGCGCCAGCAGCCAAGATCGGGGTACTACAGTCTTCTCCTACGAGCAGTACTTC. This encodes CASSQDRGTTVFSYEQYF.